The rows below give T cell receptor beta chains drawn from one sample of a study of response to subunit inactivated influenza vaccine. TCRdb analysed the RT-PCR reads with MiXCR anew, one entry per CDR3 protein. Of 650,000 to 800,000 distinct CDR3 sequences listed, around 14% were seen once; the top ten hold around 7.3%. The sample was PBMCs from blood, taken roughly 15 days before vaccination. Receptor source: a man aged 50 to 60 who received an inactivated influenza vaccine. CDR3s include the opening cysteine and the closing phenylalanine or tryptophan. Each record gives: D gene, V gene, J gene, clone size, CDR3 DNA, CDR3 protein. A D gene is named only where the DNA matches it firmly. Size is omitted from some rows. Given values are once, few, many or a class for expanded clones.

D: TRBD2
V: TRBV30
J: TRBJ2-1
size: .
DNA: TGTGCCTGGAGAGCGCTAGCGGGGAACGGTAGGCAGCAGTTCTTC
CDR3: CAWRALAGNGRQQFF

D: .
V: TRBV20-1
J: TRBJ2-7
size: .
DNA: TGCAGTGCGCCGGGACGGAGGAGCTCCTACGAGCAGTACTTC
CDR3: CSAPGRRSSYEQYF

D: .
V: TRBV10-3
J: TRBJ2-1
size: .
DNA: TGTGCCATCAGTGAACTAATGACTAGAGGCAATGAGCAGTTCTTC
CDR3: CAISELMTRGNEQFF

D: .
V: TRBV6-1
J: TRBJ2-1
size: .
DNA: TGTGCCAGCAGAAACTACACGGGCAATGAGCAGTTCTTC
CDR3: CASRNYTGNEQFF

D: .
V: TRBV12-3/TRBV12-4
J: TRBJ2-7
size: few
DNA: TGTGCCAGCACCACCGACATCAGCTACGAGCAGTACTTC
CDR3: CASTTDISYEQYF

D: TRBD2
V: TRBV5-5
J: TRBJ2-3
size: few
DNA: TGTGCCAGCACCCCGGGACTAGCGGACCTTACTAGCACAGATACGCAGTATTTT
CDR3: CASTPGLADLTSTDTQYF

D: .
V: TRBV12-3/TRBV12-4
J: TRBJ1-1
size: few
DNA: TGTGCCAGCAGTTTAGTGGGACTCCCGGCTTTCTTT
CDR3: CASSLVGLPAFF

D: TRBD2
V: TRBV5-6
J: TRBJ2-5
size: .
DNA: TGTGCCAGCAGCTTAAGAGCGGGGCAAGAGACCCAGTACTTC
CDR3: CASSLRAGQETQYF

D: .
V: TRBV7-9
J: TRBJ2-2
size: .
DNA: TGTGCCAGCAGCTTCTGGACAGAGAGTAGCACCGGGGAGCTGTTTTTT
CDR3: CASSFWTESSTGELFF

D: .
V: TRBV9
J: TRBJ2-7
size: few
DNA: TGTGCCAGCAGCGCCCGATGGGCTAGCAGTCCCTACGAGCAGTACTTC
CDR3: CASSARWASSPYEQYF

D: TRBD1
V: TRBV2
J: TRBJ2-7
size: few
DNA: TGTGCCAGCAGTCAAGGACAGGGCTGGGGCTACGAGCAGTACTTC
CDR3: CASSQGQGWGYEQYF

D: TRBD1
V: TRBV15
J: TRBJ2-1
size: many
DNA: TGTGCCACCAGCACCGACAGGGGTTGGTATGAGCAGTTCTTC
CDR3: CATSTDRGWYEQFF

D: .
V: TRBV10-3
J: TRBJ2-1
size: many
DNA: TGTGCCATCAGTGAGGCAAGCGAATTTGAGCAGTTCTTC
CDR3: CAISEASEFEQFF

D: .
V: TRBV12-5
J: TRBJ2-5
size: .
DNA: TGTGCTAGTGGTTTGACAGGCCAAGAGACCCAGTACTTC
CDR3: CASGLTGQETQYF

D: .
V: TRBV27
J: TRBJ2-3
size: .
DNA: TGTGCCAGCAGTTTAAGAATGAGCACAGATACGCAGTATTTT
CDR3: CASSLRMSTDTQYF

D: .
V: TRBV6-1
J: TRBJ1-1
size: many
DNA: TGTGCCAGCAGTGCTACAGTTATGAACACTGAAGCTTTCTTT
CDR3: CASSATVMNTEAFF

D: TRBD2
V: TRBV12-3/TRBV12-4
J: TRBJ2-7
size: many
DNA: TGTGCCAGCACGTTTGGGGGGACTACCTACGAGCAGTACTTC
CDR3: CASTFGGTTYEQYF

D: TRBD2
V: TRBV5-1
J: TRBJ2-5
size: .
DNA: TGCGCCAGCAGCGCTTCAGTGCGTCTAGCGGGGGAGACCCAGTACTTC
CDR3: CASSASVRLAGETQYF

D: .
V: TRBV4-3
J: TRBJ1-3
size: .
DNA: TGCGCCAGCAGCCAAGATTGGGGTGTAGAAAACACCATATATTTT
CDR3: CASSQDWGVENTIYF

D: .
V: TRBV7-2
J: TRBJ2-5
size: few
DNA: TGTGCCAGCAGCTTAGACGGGGTGGGGACCCAGTACTTC
CDR3: CASSLDGVGTQYF

D: .
V: TRBV14
J: TRBJ2-3
size: .
DNA: TGTGCCAGCAGCCAAGATGTACCGCCTAATACGCAGTATTTT
CDR3: CASSQDVPPNTQYF

D: .
V: TRBV11-1
J: TRBJ2-1
size: few
DNA: TGTGCCAGCAGCCTCCAATTCCAATTGACAGGCAGCTACAATGAGCAGTTCTTC
CDR3: CASSLQFQLTGSYNEQFF

D: .
V: TRBV3-1
J: TRBJ1-3
size: few
DNA: TGTGCCAGCAGCCAAGAAGGGGCAGGGGCTGGAAACACCATATATTTT
CDR3: CASSQEGAGAGNTIYF

D: .
V: TRBV5-1
J: TRBJ1-1
size: few
DNA: TGCGCCAGCAGCTTGCAGGGTTGGAACACTGAAGCTTTCTTT
CDR3: CASSLQGWNTEAFF

D: .
V: TRBV6-1
J: TRBJ2-3
size: many
DNA: TGTGCCAGCAGTGAAGGACTATGGGGCGATACGCAGTATTTT
CDR3: CASSEGLWGDTQYF

D: .
V: TRBV11-2
J: TRBJ1-3
size: .
DNA: TGTGCCAGCAGCTCGATGACCGTCTCTGGAAACACCATATATTTT
CDR3: CASSSMTVSGNTIYF

D: TRBD1
V: TRBV2
J: TRBJ1-5
size: many
DNA: TGTGCCAGCAGCTATCCGGACAGGGTCAATCAGCCCCAGCATTTT
CDR3: CASSYPDRVNQPQHF

D: TRBD1
V: TRBV6-2/TRBV6-3
J: TRBJ2-7
size: .
DNA: TGTGCCAGCAGTTACGGGGACAGGGGGCCCTACGAGCAGTACTTC
CDR3: CASSYGDRGPYEQYF

D: TRBD1
V: TRBV18
J: TRBJ1-6
size: .
DNA: TGTGCCAGCTCACCGACAGGGGGGTCACCCCTCCACTTT
CDR3: CASSPTGGSPLHF

D: TRBD2
V: TRBV15
J: TRBJ2-3
size: .
DNA: TGTGCCACCAGCTATTTAGCGGGGCGGGGAGATACGCAGTATTTT
CDR3: CATSYLAGRGDTQYF

D: .
V: TRBV4-1
J: TRBJ2-2
size: .
DNA: TGCGCCAGCAGCCAAGACGGACGAGGCACCGGGGAGCTGTTTTTT
CDR3: CASSQDGRGTGELFF

D: TRBD2
V: TRBV29-1
J: TRBJ2-1
size: many
DNA: TGCAGCGCGTCAGCGGGAGTTACGGTCCCCTACAATGAGCAGTTCTTC
CDR3: CSASAGVTVPYNEQFF

D: TRBD1
V: TRBV19
J: TRBJ2-3
size: few
DNA: TGTGCCAGTAGTGACAGGGGAGGTAAAGATACGCAGTATTTT
CDR3: CASSDRGGKDTQYF

D: .
V: TRBV4-3
J: TRBJ2-5
size: .
DNA: TGCGCCAGCAGCCAAGATGAGGACAGATCAGAGACCCAGTACTTC
CDR3: CASSQDEDRSETQYF

D: .
V: TRBV7-2
J: TRBJ2-2
size: few
DNA: TGTGCCAGCAGCCCTCGCTTGGAGGCCGGGGAGCTGTTTTTT
CDR3: CASSPRLEAGELFF

D: .
V: TRBV12-3/TRBV12-4
J: TRBJ1-4
size: .
DNA: TGTGCCAGCAGAACGGGCGGGACGGTAAATGAAAAACTGTTTTTT
CDR3: CASRTGGTVNEKLFF

D: .
V: TRBV7-2
J: TRBJ2-7
size: .
DNA: TGTGCCAGCAGCCCATGGACGGGGATCTACGAGCAGTACTTC
CDR3: CASSPWTGIYEQYF

D: TRBD2
V: TRBV5-5
J: TRBJ2-1
size: few
DNA: TGTGCCAGCAGCTGGAGGACTAGCGGGAGGACGTCCTACAATGAGCAGTTCTTC
CDR3: CASSWRTSGRTSYNEQFF

D: TRBD1
V: TRBV10-3
J: TRBJ2-2
size: few
DNA: TGTGCCATCAAAGTAACAGGGGAGAACACCGGGGAGCTGTTTTTT
CDR3: CAIKVTGENTGELFF

D: TRBD1
V: TRBV24-1
J: TRBJ2-1
size: .
DNA: TGTGCCACCAGTGACGTAAGACAGGGGGCCTACAATGAGCAGTTCTTC
CDR3: CATSDVRQGAYNEQFF

D: .
V: TRBV7-9
J: TRBJ1-1
size: few
DNA: TGTGCCAGCAGCTTACTCCTGGGGCGGGACACTGAAGCTTTCTTT
CDR3: CASSLLLGRDTEAFF

D: TRBD2
V: TRBV4-1
J: TRBJ2-3
size: .
DNA: TGCGCCAGCAGCCACCCTAGCGGGCGAAGCACAGATACGCAGTATTTT
CDR3: CASSHPSGRSTDTQYF

D: TRBD1
V: TRBV7-9
J: TRBJ2-2
size: many
DNA: TGTGCCAGCACCTTATCGACAGGGGCGAACACCGGGGAGCTGTTTTTT
CDR3: CASTLSTGANTGELFF

D: TRBD1
V: TRBV5-5
J: TRBJ2-1
size: few
DNA: TGTGCCAGCAGAGGCCCGGGACAGGGGTCATACAATGAGCAGTTCTTC
CDR3: CASRGPGQGSYNEQFF

D: TRBD2
V: TRBV20-1
J: TRBJ2-3
size: many
DNA: TGCAGTGCGCGACTAGCGGGAGTCACAGATACGCAGTATTTT
CDR3: CSARLAGVTDTQYF

D: .
V: TRBV7-9
J: TRBJ1-2
size: few
DNA: TGTGCCAGCACGGATAGACTCGGGGGCTACACCTTC
CDR3: CASTDRLGGYTF

D: TRBD1
V: TRBV3-1
J: TRBJ1-1
size: .
DNA: TGTGCCAGCAGCTACGGACAGGGAACCACTGAAGCTTTCTTT
CDR3: CASSYGQGTTEAFF

D: TRBD2
V: TRBV19
J: TRBJ2-7
size: .
DNA: TGTGCCAGTAGTATCTCTAGCGGAACCTACGAGCAGTACTTC
CDR3: CASSISSGTYEQYF

D: .
V: TRBV11-1
J: TRBJ1-4
size: .
DNA: TGTGCCAGCAGCTTAGAAAATTTCGGAGTATGGGATGCAACTAATGAAAAACTGTTTTTT
CDR3: CASSLENFGVWDATNEKLFF

D: TRBD2
V: TRBV29-1
J: TRBJ2-7
size: .
DNA: TGCAGCGTTACCGGGACTAGCAAAGTGGACGAGCAGTACTTC
CDR3: CSVTGTSKVDEQYF

D: .
V: TRBV7-9
J: TRBJ2-3
size: many
DNA: TGTGCCAGCAGCTTAGCGAACGGAGGTACAGATACGCAGTATTTT
CDR3: CASSLANGGTDTQYF

D: .
V: TRBV7-2
J: TRBJ2-7
size: few
DNA: TGTGCCAGCAGCGGGCCCGGGGACTCCGGCAAATACGAGCAGTACTTC
CDR3: CASSGPGDSGKYEQYF

D: .
V: TRBV6-2/TRBV6-3
J: TRBJ2-7
size: .
DNA: TGTGCCAGCACCCCCGTCTTTCTGGAGGGCTTCCACGAGCAGTACTTC
CDR3: CASTPVFLEGFHEQYF

D: .
V: TRBV19
J: TRBJ2-3
size: .
DNA: TGTGCCAGTAGTACTGCGGGGATACCAGATACGCAGTATTTT
CDR3: CASSTAGIPDTQYF

D: .
V: TRBV25-1
J: TRBJ1-1
size: .
DNA: TGTGCCAGTGCGTCGGGGGCGAACACTGAAGCTTTCTTT
CDR3: CASASGANTEAFF

D: .
V: TRBV18
J: TRBJ1-5
size: .
DNA: TGTGCCAGCTCACGAGAAGTTGCCGGGGTGAGGCAGCCCCAGCATTTT
CDR3: CASSREVAGVRQPQHF

D: .
V: TRBV28
J: TRBJ2-3
size: .
DNA: TGTGCCAGCAGTGCTTTTAATACGCAGTATTTT
CDR3: CASSAFNTQYF